This TCR beta chain emerged from a study of T-cell reconstitution after alpha-beta-depleted transplantation in children. Overall study findings and caveats: The high TCRbeta diversity at day 60 in some patients came from surviving recipient T cells and thymic progenitors. Reports say that about two months after transplant, the alpha-beta T cells came out of several hundred graft clones that had expanded. Diversity and T-cell counts at one year after transplant derived mostly from new T cells.

This clonotype was seen only a few times. The antigen is undetermined. Germline V gene lookup returns CDR1 LGHNA and CDR2 YNFKEQ. Trimming took off 0 bases at V and 3 bases at J, with 12 bases between the two ends. This CDR3 region has 16 residues. Unique molecular identifiers featured in how the TCRbeta library was prepared. Each CDR3 protein is one row after TCRdb ran MiXCR on the PCR reads. The sample lists 250,000 to 350,000 distinct CDR3 sequences, around 25% seen once, with around 9.9% in the top ten. The starting material was PBMCs, mostly from graft donor cells, obtained 180 days after TCRalphabeta/CD19-depleted stem cell transplant. The TCR sequence derives from a male patient younger than 18 who had a stem cell transplant for acute lymphoblastic leukemia, so the T cells may come from the graft donor. The J gene is TRBJ2-1, the V gene TRBV4-2, with D possibly matching TRBD2 (5 bases). The CDR3 region has the DNA TGTGCCAGCAGCCAAGATCCGGCTAGCAGCTACAATGAGCAGTTCTTC. Residues: CASSQDPASSYNEQFF.